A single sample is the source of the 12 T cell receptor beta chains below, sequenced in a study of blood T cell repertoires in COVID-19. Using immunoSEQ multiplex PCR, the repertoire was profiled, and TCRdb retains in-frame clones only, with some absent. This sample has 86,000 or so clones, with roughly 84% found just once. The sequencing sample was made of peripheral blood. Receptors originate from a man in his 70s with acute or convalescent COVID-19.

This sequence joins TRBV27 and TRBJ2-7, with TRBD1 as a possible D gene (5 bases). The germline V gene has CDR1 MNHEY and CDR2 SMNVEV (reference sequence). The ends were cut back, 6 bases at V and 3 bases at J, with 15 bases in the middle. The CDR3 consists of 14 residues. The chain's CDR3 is CASSHQGRNYEQYF. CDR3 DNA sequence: TGTGCCAGCAGCCATCAGGGCAGAAACTACGAGCAGTACTTC.

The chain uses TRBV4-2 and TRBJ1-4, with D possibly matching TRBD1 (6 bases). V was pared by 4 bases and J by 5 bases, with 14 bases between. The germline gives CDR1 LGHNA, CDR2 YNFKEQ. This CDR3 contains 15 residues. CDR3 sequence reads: CASSPGTLENEKLFF. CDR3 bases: TGTGCCAGCAGCCCGGGGACATTAGAGAATGAAAAACTGTTTTTT.

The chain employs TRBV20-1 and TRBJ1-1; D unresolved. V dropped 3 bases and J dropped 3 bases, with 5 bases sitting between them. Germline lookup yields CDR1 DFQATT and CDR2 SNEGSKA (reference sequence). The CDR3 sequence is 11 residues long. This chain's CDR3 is CSARRDTEAFF. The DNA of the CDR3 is TGCAGTGCTAGGAGGGACACTGAAGCTTTCTTT.

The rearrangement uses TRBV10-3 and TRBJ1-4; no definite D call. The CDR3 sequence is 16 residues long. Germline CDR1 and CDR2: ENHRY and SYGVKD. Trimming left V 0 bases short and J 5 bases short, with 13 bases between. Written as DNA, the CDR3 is TGTGCCATCAGTGAGTCGAGAGGCCTGAAAAATGAAAAACTGTTTTTT. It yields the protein CAISESRGLKNEKLFF.

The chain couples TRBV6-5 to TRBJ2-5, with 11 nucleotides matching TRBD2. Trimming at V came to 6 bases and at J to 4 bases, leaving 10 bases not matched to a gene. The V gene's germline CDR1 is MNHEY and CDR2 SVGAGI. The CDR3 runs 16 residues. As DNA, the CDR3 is TGTGCCAGCAGCTACGTAGCGGGGGGGCCCGTAGAGACCCAGTACTTC. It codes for CASSYVAGGPVETQYF.

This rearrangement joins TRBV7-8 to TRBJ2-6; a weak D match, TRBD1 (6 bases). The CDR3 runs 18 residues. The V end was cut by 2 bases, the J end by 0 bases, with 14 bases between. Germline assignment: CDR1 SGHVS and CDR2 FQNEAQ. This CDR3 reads CASSLRETGFSGANVLTF. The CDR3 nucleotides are TGTGCCAGCAGCTTAAGGGAAACAGGGTTCTCTGGGGCCAACGTCCTGACTTTC.

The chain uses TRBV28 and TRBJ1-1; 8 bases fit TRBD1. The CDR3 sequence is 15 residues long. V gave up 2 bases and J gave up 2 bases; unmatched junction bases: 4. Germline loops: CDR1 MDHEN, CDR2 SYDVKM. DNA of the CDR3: TGTGCCAGCAGTTTACAGGGGGCGGTCAACACTGAAGCTTTCTTT. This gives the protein CASSLQGAVNTEAFF.

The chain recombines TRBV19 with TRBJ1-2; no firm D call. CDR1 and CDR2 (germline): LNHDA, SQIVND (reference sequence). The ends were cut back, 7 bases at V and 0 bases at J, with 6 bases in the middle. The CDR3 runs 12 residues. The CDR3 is CASKIANYGYTF. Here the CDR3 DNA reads TGTGCCAGTAAGATAGCTAACTATGGCTACACCTTC.

The DNA of the CDR3 is TGTGCCAGCAGTGTTAATATAGGGGGTTTCGGTGAAAAACTGTTTTTT. Translated: CASSVNIGGFGEKLFF. The rearrangement joins TRBV2 to TRBJ1-4; TRBD1 might be the D (6 bases). Deletions cut 4 bases from V and 7 bases from J, with 19 bases between. The CDR3 has 16 residues. Germline CDR1 and CDR2: SNHLY and FYNNEI.

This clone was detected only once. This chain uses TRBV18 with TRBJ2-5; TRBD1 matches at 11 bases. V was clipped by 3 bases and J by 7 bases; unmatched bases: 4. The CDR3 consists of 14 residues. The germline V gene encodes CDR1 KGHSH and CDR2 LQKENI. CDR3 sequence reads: CASSPSGTGGTQYF. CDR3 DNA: TGTGCCAGCTCACCCTCCGGGACAGGGGGGACCCAGTACTTC.

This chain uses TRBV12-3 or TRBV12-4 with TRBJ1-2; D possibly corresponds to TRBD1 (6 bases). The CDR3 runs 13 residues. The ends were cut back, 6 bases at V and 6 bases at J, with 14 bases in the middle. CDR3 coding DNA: TGTGCCAGCAGACAAAGTACAGGGCATGGCTACACCTTC. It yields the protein CASRQSTGHGYTF.

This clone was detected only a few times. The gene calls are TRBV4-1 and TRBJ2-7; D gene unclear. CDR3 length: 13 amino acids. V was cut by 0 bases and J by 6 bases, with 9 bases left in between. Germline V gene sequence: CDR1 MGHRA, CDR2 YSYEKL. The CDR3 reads CASSQDKLSEQYF. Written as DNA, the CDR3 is TGCGCCAGCAGCCAAGATAAGCTAAGCGAGCAGTACTTC.